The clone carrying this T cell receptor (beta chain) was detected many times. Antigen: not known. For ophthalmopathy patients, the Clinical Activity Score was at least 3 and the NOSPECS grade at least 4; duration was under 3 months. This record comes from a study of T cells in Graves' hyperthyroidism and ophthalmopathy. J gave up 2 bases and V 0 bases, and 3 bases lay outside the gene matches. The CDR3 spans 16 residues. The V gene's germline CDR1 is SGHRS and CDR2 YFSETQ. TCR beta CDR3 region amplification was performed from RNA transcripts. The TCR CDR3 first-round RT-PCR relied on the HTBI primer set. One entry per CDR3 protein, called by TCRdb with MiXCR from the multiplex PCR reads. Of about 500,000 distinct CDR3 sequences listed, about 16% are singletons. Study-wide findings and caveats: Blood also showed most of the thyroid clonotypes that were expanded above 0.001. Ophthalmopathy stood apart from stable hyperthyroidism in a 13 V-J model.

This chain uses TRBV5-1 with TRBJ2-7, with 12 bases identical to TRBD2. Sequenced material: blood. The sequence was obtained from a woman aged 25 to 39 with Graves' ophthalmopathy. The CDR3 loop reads CASSLAGLAGPYEQYF. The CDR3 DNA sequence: TGCGCCAGCAGCTTGGCTGGACTAGCGGGACCCTACGAGCAGTACTTC.